This T cell receptor (beta chain) was recovered during a study of graft-versus-host responses after intestinal transplantation. Study-level information: Induction with anti-thymocyte globulin, then tacrolimus and steroids for about 3 years, was given to all recipients. Study outcomes and limitations: Graft-donor T cell macrochimerism in patients accompanied high graft-versus-host to host-versus-graft clonal ratios in allografts.

Germline V gene lookup returns CDR1 MNHNY and CDR2 SVGAGI (reference sequence). The CDR3 has 14 amino acids. V was pared by 2 bases and J by 8 bases, with 4 bases of the junction left unmatched. Regarding this clone: Its antigen is currently unknown.

Assay used: immunoSEQ multiplex PCR; TCRdb lists only in-frame clones, some missing. The data hold more than 90,000 clones, with just under 95% observed a single time. The source is a human donor who received an intestinal transplant. The chain has TRBV6-6 and TRBJ1-4, with 8 bases matching TRBD1. The sequenced sample was unstimulated CD8+ T cells sorted from spleen or lymph node cells, obtained before intestinal transplant. CDR3: CASSYDRGGEKLFF. CDR3 in DNA: TGTGCCAGCAGTTACGACAGGGGAGGCGAAAAACTGTTTTTT.